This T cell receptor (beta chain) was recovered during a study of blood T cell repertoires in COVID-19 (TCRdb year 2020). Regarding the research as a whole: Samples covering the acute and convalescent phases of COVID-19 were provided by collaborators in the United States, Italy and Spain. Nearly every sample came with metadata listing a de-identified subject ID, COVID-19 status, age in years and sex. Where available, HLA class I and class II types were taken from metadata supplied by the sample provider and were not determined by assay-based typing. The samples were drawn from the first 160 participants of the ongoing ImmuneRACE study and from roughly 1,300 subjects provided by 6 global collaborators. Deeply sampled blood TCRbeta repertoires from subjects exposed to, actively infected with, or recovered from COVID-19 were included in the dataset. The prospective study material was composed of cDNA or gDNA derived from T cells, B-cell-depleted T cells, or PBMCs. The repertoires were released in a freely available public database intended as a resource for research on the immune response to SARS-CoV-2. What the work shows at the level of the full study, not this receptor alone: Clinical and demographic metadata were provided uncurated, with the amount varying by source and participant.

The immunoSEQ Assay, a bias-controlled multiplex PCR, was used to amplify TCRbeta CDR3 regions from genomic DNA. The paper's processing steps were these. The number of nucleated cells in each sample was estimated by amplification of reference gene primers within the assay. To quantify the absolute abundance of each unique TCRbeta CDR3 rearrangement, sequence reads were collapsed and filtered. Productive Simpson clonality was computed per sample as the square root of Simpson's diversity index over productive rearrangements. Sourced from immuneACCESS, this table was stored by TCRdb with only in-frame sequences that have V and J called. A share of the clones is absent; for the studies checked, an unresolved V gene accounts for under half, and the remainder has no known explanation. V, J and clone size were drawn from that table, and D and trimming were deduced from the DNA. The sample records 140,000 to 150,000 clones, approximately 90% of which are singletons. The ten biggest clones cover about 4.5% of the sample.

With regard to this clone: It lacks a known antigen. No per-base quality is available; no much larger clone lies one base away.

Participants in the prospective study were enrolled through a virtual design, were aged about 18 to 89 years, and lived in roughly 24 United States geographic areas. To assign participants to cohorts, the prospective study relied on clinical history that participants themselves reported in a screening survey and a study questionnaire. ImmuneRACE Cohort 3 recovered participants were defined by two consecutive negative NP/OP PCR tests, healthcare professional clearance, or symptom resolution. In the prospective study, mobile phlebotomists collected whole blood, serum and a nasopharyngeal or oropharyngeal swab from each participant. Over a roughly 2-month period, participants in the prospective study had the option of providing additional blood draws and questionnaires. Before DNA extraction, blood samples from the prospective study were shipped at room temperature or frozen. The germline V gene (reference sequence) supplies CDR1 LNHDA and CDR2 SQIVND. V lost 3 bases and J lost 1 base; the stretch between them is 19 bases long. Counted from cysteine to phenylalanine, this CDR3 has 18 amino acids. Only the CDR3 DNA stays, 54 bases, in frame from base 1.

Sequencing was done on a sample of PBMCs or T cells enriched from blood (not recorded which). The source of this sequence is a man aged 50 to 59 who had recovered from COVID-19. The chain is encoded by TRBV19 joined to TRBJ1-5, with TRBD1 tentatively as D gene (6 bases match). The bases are TGTGCCAGTAGTATTAAGTTCGGGGGGGCGAGGAGCAATCAGCCCCAGCATTTT. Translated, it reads CASSIKFGGARSNQPQHF.